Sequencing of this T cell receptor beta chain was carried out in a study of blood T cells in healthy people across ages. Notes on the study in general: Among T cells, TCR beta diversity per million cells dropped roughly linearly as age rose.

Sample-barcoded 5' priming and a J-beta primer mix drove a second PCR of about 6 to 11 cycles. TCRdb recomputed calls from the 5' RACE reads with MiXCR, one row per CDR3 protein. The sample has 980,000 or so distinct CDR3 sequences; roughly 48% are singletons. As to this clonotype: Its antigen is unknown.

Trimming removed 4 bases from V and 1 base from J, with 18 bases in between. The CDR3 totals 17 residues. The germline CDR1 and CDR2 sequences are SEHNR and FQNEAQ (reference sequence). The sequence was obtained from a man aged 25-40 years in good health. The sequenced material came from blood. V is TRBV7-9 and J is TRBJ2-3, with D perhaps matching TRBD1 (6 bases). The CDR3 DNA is TGTGCCAGCAGCTCCCTGCTGGGGGACATCGGCACAGATACGCAGTATTTT. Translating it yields CASSSLLGDIGTDTQYF.